The clone carrying this T cell receptor (beta chain) appeared a few times. Its target is unknown. Patients with ophthalmopathy all had a Clinical Activity Score of at least 3, a NOSPECS grade of at least 4 and duration under 3 months. Germline values: CDR1 SQVTM, CDR2 ANQGSEA. CDR3 length: 16 residues. Germline trimming cut 4 bases from V and 0 bases from J; bases unmatched to any gene: 6. Amplified regions were TCR beta CDR3 sequences from RNA transcripts. HTBI primers drove first-round RT-PCR of the TCR CDR3. TCRdb itself ran the multiplex PCR reads through MiXCR, one entry per CDR3 protein. Of roughly 400,000 distinct CDR3 sequences listed, roughly 13% are singletons. The data were taken from a study of T cells in Graves' hyperthyroidism and ophthalmopathy. Study as a whole: The blood sample was taken at first diagnosis, before treatment began.

Study results and limitations: In the blood, most expanded thyroid clonotypes above 0.001 appeared as well.

The clonotype originates from a man in his forties or fifties with Graves' ophthalmopathy. The chain joins TRBV29-1 to TRBJ2-2, with 9 bases fitting TRBD2. The specimen was blood. The DNA for the CDR3 is TGCAGCGTTGGTCTAGCGGGACAGTCGAACACCGGGGAGCTGTTTTTT. Translating it yields CSVGLAGQSNTGELFF.